The 13 T cell receptor beta chains below come from one sample, sequenced in a study of blood T cell repertoires in COVID-19. Some clones are missing from TCRdb's copy, which holds only in-frame ones; the method was immunoSEQ multiplex PCR. The sample records about 130,000 clones, about 88% being singletons. The source material was peripheral blood. The receptors derive from a woman older than 75 with acute or convalescent COVID-19.

The chain links TRBV6-5 to TRBJ1-5; 7 bases are a match to TRBD1. The V segment lost 5 bases and the J segment 4 bases; nucleotides outside the gene matches: 5. Germline-derived CDR1 and CDR2 are MNHEY and SVGAGI. The CDR3 runs to 14 residues. The CDR3 nucleotides are TGTGCCAGCAGTCGGGACAGCCAAAATCAGCCCCAGCATTTT. Its translation: CASSRDSQNQPQHF.

This chain uses TRBV19 with TRBJ1-6, with 8 bases fitting TRBD1. This CDR3 region has 15 residues. V shed 1 base, J shed 6 bases, and the junction held 2 bases outside the gene matches. Germline assignment: CDR1 LNHDA and CDR2 SQIVND (reference sequence). The CDR3 region has the DNA TGTGCCAGTAGTATAGGACAGGGGATTAATTCACCCCTCCACTTT. It translates to CASSIGQGINSPLHF. Variable domain in full (rest from reference TRBV19 and TRBJ1-6): DGGITQSPKYLFRKEGQNVTLSCEQNLNHDAMYWYRQDPGQGLRLIYYSQIVNDFQKGDIAEGYSVSREKKESFPLTVTSAQKNPTAFYLCASSIGQGINSPLHFGNGTRLTVT.

CDR3 coding DNA: TGTGCCAGCAGTAACAGGGAAAACTATGGCTACACCTTC. Encoded protein: CASSNRENYGYTF. The chain is built from TRBV12-3 or TRBV12-4 and TRBJ1-2; maybe TRBD1 (6 bases). This CDR3 comprises 13 residues. The V and J ends lost 5 bases and 2 bases respectively, with 9 bases between them.

This chain uses TRBV3-1 (or the pseudogene TRBV3-2) with TRBJ1-3, with D possibly TRBD1 on 5 matching bases. Germline V gives CDR1 LGHDT, CDR2 YNNKEL (reference sequence). CDR3 size: 15 residues. The V end was cut by 5 bases, the J end by 1 base, with 12 bases between. CDR3 loop: CASSNTGLSGNTIYF. The DNA of the CDR3 is TGTGCCAGCAGCAACACAGGATTGTCTGGAAACACCATATATTTT.

Comment on this clone: Relative to the germline gene, one junction end is altered; a read error may explain this. This chain connects TRBV7-2 to TRBJ2-3; 7 positions agree with TRBD2. CDR3 length equals 16 residues. Germline values: CDR1 SGHTA, CDR2 FQGNSA. CDR3 sequence: CASNLIRGEPTDTQYF. The CDR3 bases are TGTGCCAGCAACTTAATACGGGGGGAACCCACAGATACGCAGTATTTT.

This clone was seen once. The chain joins TRBV28 to TRBJ2-5; D is possibly TRBD2 (6 bases). V lost 3 bases to trimming and J lost 4 bases, with 12 bases between them. There are 14 residues in the CDR3. Germline-derived CDR1 and CDR2 are MDHEN and SYDVKM. CDR3 nucleotide sequence: TGTGCCAGCAGTTTTGGGGGGATGATAGAGACCCAGTACTTC. This codes for CASSFGGMIETQYF.

This chain joins TRBV19 and TRBJ2-5; D gene uncertain. The CDR3 is made up of 13 amino acids. Germline V lookup: CDR1 LNHDA, CDR2 SQIVND (reference sequence). Trimming took off 5 bases at V and 4 bases at J, with 11 bases between the two ends. This CDR3 is CASSSRLGETQYF. The CDR3, as DNA: TGTGCCAGTAGTTCTAGATTAGGAGAGACCCAGTACTTC. Variable domain in full (rest from reference TRBV19 and TRBJ2-5): DGGITQSPKYLFRKEGQNVTLSCEQNLNHDAMYWYRQDPGQGLRLIYYSQIVNDFQKGDIAEGYSVSREKKESFPLTVTSAQKNPTAFYLCASSSRLGETQYFGPGTRLLVL.

The chain carries TRBV19 and TRBJ1-1; D is perhaps TRBD1 (6 bases). V was pared by 8 bases and J by 1 base, with 14 bases between. This CDR3 contains 14 residues. Germline-derived CDR1 and CDR2 are LNHDA and SQIVND (reference sequence). CDR3 residues: CASRRGATNTEAFF. The CDR3 region has the DNA TGTGCCAGTCGCCGGGGGGCCACGAACACTGAAGCTTTCTTT.

This clone appeared a single time. The chain employs TRBV9 and TRBJ2-7; 9 positions match TRBD1. The germline CDR1 and CDR2 sequences are SGDLS and YYNGEE. V lost 0 bases, J lost 3 bases, and 4 bases stayed unmatched. The CDR3 spans 15 residues. The chain's CDR3 is CASSVGETGGYEQYF. CDR3 bases: TGTGCCAGCAGCGTAGGGGAGACAGGGGGCTACGAGCAGTACTTC.

The gene calls are TRBV18 and TRBJ2-3, with D unresolved. Trimming took off 0 bases at V and 0 bases at J, with 7 bases between the two ends. The length of the CDR3 is 15 residues. In germline, CDR1 is KGHSH, CDR2 LQKENI. The CDR3 DNA reads as TGTGCCAGCTCACCACCGGCCAGTAGCACAGATACGCAGTATTTT. It translates to CASSPPASSTDTQYF.

The V and J genes are TRBV19 and TRBJ2-1, with 12 nucleotides matching TRBD2. The junction had 5 bases not matched to a gene; V was cut back by 4 bases and J by 7 bases. The CDR3 covers 15 residues. CDR1 and CDR2 from the germline V gene are LNHDA and SQIVND (reference sequence). The CDR3 DNA reads TGTGCCAGTAGTACTAGCGGGAGGGGGAGGAATGAGCAGTTCTTC. The encoded protein is CASSTSGRGRNEQFF.

V usage is TRBV5-6 and J usage is TRBJ2-3; a weak D match, TRBD2 (6 bases). Trimming pared 4 bases from V and 0 bases from J, leaving 15 bases between. The CDR3 totals 16 residues. CDR1 is SGHDT, CDR2 YYEEEE, per germline. This CDR3 is CASSLGGTPSTDTQYF. The CDR3 DNA sequence: TGTGCCAGCAGCCTGGGAGGAACACCCAGCACAGATACGCAGTATTTT.

The chain carries TRBV2 and TRBJ1-5; tentatively, D is TRBD1 (6 bases). Germline CDR1 is SNHLY and CDR2 is FYNNEI. CDR3 length: 15 amino acids. V lost 11 bases and J lost 1, with 18 bases in between. This CDR3 is CAARRGGGSNQPQHF. The CDR3 bases are TGTGCCGCGCGTAGGGGGGGCGGCAGCAATCAGCCCCAGCATTTT.